Below, 18 T cell receptor beta chains from the same sample are listed, as sequenced in a study of radiotherapy plus CTLA-4 blockade in lung cancer. The table came from immunoSEQ multiplex PCR; TCRdb's copy has only in-frame clones and leaves some out. The sample consists of 120,000 or so clones, 78% of them appearing once. The sample consisted of peripheral blood, taken from a patient treated with radiotherapy plus ipilimumab. The receptors were sampled from a human donor with non-small cell lung cancer who had a partial response to radiotherapy plus ipilimumab.

Here the CDR3 reads CASSQDSGGDTEAFF. The CDR3 bases are TGCGCCAGCAGCCAAGATTCGGGGGGAGACACTGAAGCTTTCTTT. The chain joins TRBV4-3 to TRBJ1-1, with D perhaps matching TRBD1 (5 bases). This CDR3 is 15 amino acids long. V was cut by 0 bases and J by 3 bases, with 11 bases left in between. Germline CDR1 reads LGHNA; CDR2 reads YSLEER.

The gene calls are TRBV28 and TRBJ1-4; TRBD1 is a possible D gene (5 bases). The germline V and J ends were trimmed by 6 bases and 8 bases, with 16 bases remaining between them. This CDR3 comprises 14 residues. From germline, CDR1 is MDHEN and CDR2 SYDVKM. In nucleotides, the CDR3 is TGTGCCAGCAGCGCCAGGGTAATGTTGGAAAAACTGTTTTTT. The encoded protein is CASSARVMLEKLFF.

The J gene is TRBJ2-2, the V gene TRBV5-5; possibly TRBD2 for D (5 bases). The CDR3 length is 15 residues. Germline values: CDR1 SGHKS, CDR2 YYEKEE (reference sequence). Trimming took off 4 bases at V and 3 bases at J, with 13 bases between the two ends. The CDR3 DNA reads as TGTGCCAGCAGCCCCCGGGCGCGGGACACCGGGGAGCTGTTTTTT. Translated: CASSPRARDTGELFF. Supplemented by reference TRBV5-5 and TRBJ2-2, the full variable domain reads DAGVTQSPTHLIKTRGQQVTLRCSPISGHKSVSWYQQVLGQGPQFIFQYYEKEERGRGNFPDRFSARQFPNYSSELNVNALLLGDSALYLCASSPRARDTGELFFGEGSRLTVL.

The chain recombines TRBV7-2 with TRBJ1-5, with 8 bases identical to TRBD1. The germline V gene has CDR1 SGHTA and CDR2 FQGNSA. After removal of 4 bases from V and 7 bases from J, the junction contained 6 bases not matched to a gene. The CDR3 covers 14 residues. The CDR3 spells CASSSLTGDQPQHF. The CDR3 nucleotides are TGTGCCAGCAGCTCCTTGACAGGGGACCAGCCCCAGCATTTT.

J is TRBJ1-5 and V is TRBV28; D gene uncertain. Germline assignment: CDR1 MDHEN and CDR2 SYDVKM. This CDR3 spans 12 amino acids. Trimming pared 3 bases from V and 7 bases from J, leaving 7 bases between. CDR3 in amino acids: CASSFQLQPQHF. Here the CDR3 DNA reads TGTGCCAGCAGTTTTCAGTTACAGCCCCAGCATTTT.

This chain uses TRBV6-1 with TRBJ2-7, with 7 bases identical to TRBD1. The ends lost 1 base at V and 2 bases at J; junction bases unmatched: 5. Germline V CDR1 and CDR2: MNHNS, SASEGT. The CDR3 is made up of 15 amino acids. CDR3 bases: TGTGCCAGCAGTGAAGTCCTGGACAGGCCCTACGAGCAGTACGTC. This translates into CASSEVLDRPYEQYV.

The chain links TRBV18 to TRBJ2-5, with D perhaps TRBD2 (5 bases). Germline CDR1 KGHSH, CDR2 LQKENI. CDR3 length: 14 residues. V gave up 3 bases and J gave up 5 bases, with 13 bases separating them. The CDR3 reads CASSPGGSGETQYF. CDR3 nucleotide sequence: TGTGCCAGCTCACCGGGCGGGTCTGGGGAGACCCAGTACTTC.

The chain is built from TRBV6-5 and TRBJ1-1, with unresolved D. Deletions cut 6 bases from V and 7 bases from J, with 15 bases between. Germline V lookup: CDR1 MNHEY, CDR2 SVGAGI. This CDR3 comprises 13 residues. The CDR3 here is CASSSSFRGEAFF. The CDR3 bases are TGTGCCAGCAGCTCCTCATTCCGGGGTGAAGCTTTCTTT.

The rearrangement joins TRBV2 to TRBJ1-1, with D unclear. The ends were cut back, 8 bases at V and 3 bases at J, with 10 bases in the middle. The CDR3 extends over 12 amino acids. Germline values: CDR1 SNHLY, CDR2 FYNNEI. CDR3 nucleotide sequence: TGTGCCAGCTCGGTTCGGGACACTGAAGCTTTCTTT. Its translation: CASSVRDTEAFF.

The sample holds one count of this clone. This chain uses TRBV5-1 with TRBJ2-7; unclear D gene. Trimming pared 0 bases from V and 4 bases from J, leaving 14 bases between. From germline, CDR1 is SGHRS and CDR2 YFSETQ. This CDR3 region has 15 residues. Here the CDR3 DNA reads TGCGCCAGCAGCTTGGAACCTAATTTCGGGTACGAGCAGTACGTC. Translating it yields CASSLEPNFGYEQYV.

The chain carries TRBV6-5 and TRBJ2-7; D may be TRBD1 (6 bases). Trimming took 6 bases from V and 2 from J, leaving 14 bases between them. The V gene's germline CDR1 is MNHEY and CDR2 SVGAGI. The CDR3 length is 14 residues. The chain's CDR3 is CASRRGQNPYEQYV. The CDR3 DNA reads TGTGCCAGCAGGAGAGGACAGAACCCCTACGAGCAGTACGTC.

About this clone: A junction end diverges from the germline sequence, so it may reflect a read error. This chain joins TRBV7-7 and TRBJ2-2; 8 positions agree with TRBD2. The CDR3 sequence is 16 residues long. Germline V lookup: CDR1 SSHAT, CDR2 FNYEAQ (reference sequence). This chain's CDR3 is CASSATSGANTGELFF. The CDR3 bases are TGTGCTAGCAGCGCAACTAGCGGAGCGAACACCGGGGAGCTGTTTTTT.

This chain uses TRBV10-3 with TRBJ1-1; D is perhaps TRBD1 (5 bases). From germline, CDR1 is ENHRY and CDR2 SYGVKD. The CDR3 is 15 amino acids. V was trimmed by 5 bases and J by 3 bases, leaving 16 bases between them. This chain's CDR3 is CAISLKQVSDTEAFF. CDR3 DNA: TGTGCCATCAGTCTTAAACAGGTATCTGACACTGAAGCTTTCTTT.

This clone was seen a single time. V usage is TRBV11-2 and J usage is TRBJ1-3; a possible D gene is TRBD1 (5 bases). The CDR3 has 17 amino acids. The V end was cut by 0 bases, the J end by 0 bases, with 12 bases between. CDR1 and CDR2 from the germline V gene are SGHAT and FQNNGV. CDR3 loop: CASSLDSSTASGNTIYF. DNA for the CDR3: TGTGCCAGCAGCTTAGATTCTTCGACAGCCTCTGGAAACACCATATATTTT.

The rearrangement links TRBV5-1 to TRBJ1-2, with 8 bases matching TRBD1. The CDR3 runs 15 residues. Trimming at V came to 4 bases and at J to 4 bases, leaving 9 bases not matched to a gene. Germline CDR1 and CDR2: SGHRS and YFSETQ. CDR3 in amino acids: CASSPGDRPSYGYTF. CDR3 nucleotides: TGCGCCAGCAGCCCGGGGGACAGGCCTTCCTATGGCTACACCTTC.

The V and J genes are TRBV29-1 and TRBJ2-1, with D perhaps TRBD2 (5 bases). CDR3 length equals 12 residues. CDR1 and CDR2 from the germline V gene are SQVTM and ANQGSEA. With 6 bases removed from V and 8 bases from J, the gap between germline ends came to 14 bases. For the CDR3, the DNA is TGCAGCGTAGGACGGGGTTGGGATGAGCAGTTCTTC. Translation: CSVGRGWDEQFF.

The chain couples TRBV7-9 to TRBJ1-1, with 7 bases lining up with TRBD1. Germline-derived CDR1 and CDR2 are SEHNR and FQNEAQ (reference sequence). With V trimmed by 5 bases and J by 8 bases, 11 bases remained unmatched. This CDR3 has 14 amino acids. CDR3: CASSVNRGLGEAFF. CDR3 DNA sequence: TGTGCCAGCAGCGTAAACAGGGGCCTAGGAGAAGCTTTCTTT.

The chain uses TRBV4-3 and TRBJ1-1, with D perhaps TRBD1 (5 bases). V lost 0 bases to trimming and J lost 6 bases, with 20 bases between them. CDR1 LGHNA and CDR2 YSLEER come from the germline V gene. The CDR3 has 17 amino acids. The CDR3 region has the DNA TGCGCCAGCAGCCAAGAAGCAAGTCGGGAGGGGATCGCTGAAGCTTTCTTT. This codes for CASSQEASREGIAEAFF.